The entry that follows covers one TCR beta chain sequence. These data are taken from a study of blood T cell repertoires in COVID-19. Study overall: The origin of the acute and convalescent COVID-19 samples was the United States, Italy and Spain. T cells, B-cell-depleted T cells, or PBMCs supplied cDNA or gDNA.

The J segment lost 3 bases and the V segment lost 6 bases, leaving 3 bases of the junction unmatched. This CDR3 is built from 14 residues. In germline, CDR1 is MNHEY, CDR2 SMNVEV (reference sequence). Enrolled through a virtual design, the participants were between about 18 and 100 years of age and came from fewer than 30 US areas. Assignment of participants to cohorts was predicated upon participant-reported clinical history. Repertoires were generated with immunoSEQ multiplex PCR, while TCRdb's copy carries only in-frame clones and drops some. The sample records some 250,000 clones, approximately 86% being singletons.

Sequencing was done on a sample of PBMCs or T cells enriched from blood (not recorded which). V and J are TRBV27 and TRBJ2-2; 8 bases are a match to TRBD2. This TCR derives from a woman between 40 and 55 years old with acute COVID-19. CDR3 coding DNA: TGTGCCAGCAGAAAGCGGGAGTACACCGGGGAGCTGTTTTTT. This translates into CASRKREYTGELFF.